The clone carrying this T cell receptor beta chain was counted at least ten times. Its target is unknown. A NOSPECS grade of at least 4, a Clinical Activity Score of at least 3 and duration under 3 months were recorded in ophthalmopathy patients. It was 8.5 to 10 ml of fresh peripheral blood that supplied the PBMCs. This entry belongs to a study of T cells in Graves' hyperthyroidism and ophthalmopathy. Amplified TCR beta CDR3 regions derived from RNA transcripts. HTBI primers were used for first-round RT-PCR of the TCR CDR3. From the multiplex PCR reads, TCRdb called clonotypes with MiXCR, one entry per CDR3 protein. The table has about 350,000 distinct CDR3 sequences, roughly 18% seen once. The CDR3 sequence is 13 residues long. Germline-derived CDR1 and CDR2 are SGHTA and FQGNSA. With 4 bases removed from V and 8 bases from J, the gap between germline ends came to 14 bases. Regarding the study as a whole: Ophthalmopathy stood apart from stable hyperthyroidism in a 13 V-J model. Most thyroid-expanded clonotypes above 0.001 were also found in blood.

The origin of this receptor is a woman aged 40 to 50 with Graves' ophthalmopathy. The specimen was blood. The chain joins TRBV7-2 to TRBJ1-1; D is uncertain. For the CDR3, the DNA is TGTGCCAGCAGCTCCGCCGGGAGAGCAGAAGCTTTCTTT. Translating gives CASSSAGRAEAFF.